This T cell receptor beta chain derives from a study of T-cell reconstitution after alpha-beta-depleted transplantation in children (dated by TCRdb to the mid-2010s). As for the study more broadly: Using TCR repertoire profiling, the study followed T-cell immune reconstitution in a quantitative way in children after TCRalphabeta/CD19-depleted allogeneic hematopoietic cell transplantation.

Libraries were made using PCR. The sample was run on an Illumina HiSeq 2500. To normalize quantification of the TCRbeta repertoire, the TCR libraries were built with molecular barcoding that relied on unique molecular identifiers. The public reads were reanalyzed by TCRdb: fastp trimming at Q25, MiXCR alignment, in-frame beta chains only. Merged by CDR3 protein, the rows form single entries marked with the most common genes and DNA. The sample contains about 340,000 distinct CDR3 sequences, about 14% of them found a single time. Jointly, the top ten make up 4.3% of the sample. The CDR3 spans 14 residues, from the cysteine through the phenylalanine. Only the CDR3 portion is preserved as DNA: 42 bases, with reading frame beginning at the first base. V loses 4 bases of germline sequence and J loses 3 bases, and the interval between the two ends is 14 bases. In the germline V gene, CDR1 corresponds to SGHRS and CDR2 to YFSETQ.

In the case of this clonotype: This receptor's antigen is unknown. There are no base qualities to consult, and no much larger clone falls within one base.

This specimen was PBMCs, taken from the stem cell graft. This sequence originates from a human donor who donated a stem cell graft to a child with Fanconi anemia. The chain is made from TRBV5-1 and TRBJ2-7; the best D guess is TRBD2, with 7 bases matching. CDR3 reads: CASSPTGTNYEQYF. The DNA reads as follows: TGCGCCAGCAGCCCCACAGGGACTAACTACGAGCAGTACTTC.